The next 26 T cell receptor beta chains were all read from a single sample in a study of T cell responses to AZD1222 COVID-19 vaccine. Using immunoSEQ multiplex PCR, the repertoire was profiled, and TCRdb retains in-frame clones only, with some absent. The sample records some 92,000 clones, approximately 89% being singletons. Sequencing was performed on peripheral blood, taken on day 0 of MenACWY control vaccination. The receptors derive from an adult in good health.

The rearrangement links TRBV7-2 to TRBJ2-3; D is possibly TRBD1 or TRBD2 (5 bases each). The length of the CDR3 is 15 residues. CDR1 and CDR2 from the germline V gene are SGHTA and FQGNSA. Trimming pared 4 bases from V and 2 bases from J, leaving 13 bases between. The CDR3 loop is CASSSPRGFTDTQYF. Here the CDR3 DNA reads TGTGCCAGCAGCTCCCCCCGGGGCTTCACAGATACGCAGTATTTT.

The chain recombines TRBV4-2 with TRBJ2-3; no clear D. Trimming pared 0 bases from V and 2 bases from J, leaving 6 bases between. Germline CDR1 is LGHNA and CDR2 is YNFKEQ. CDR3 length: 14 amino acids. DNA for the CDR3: TGTGCCAGCAGCCAAGACCGGACCACAGATACGCAGTATTTT. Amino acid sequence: CASSQDRTTDTQYF.

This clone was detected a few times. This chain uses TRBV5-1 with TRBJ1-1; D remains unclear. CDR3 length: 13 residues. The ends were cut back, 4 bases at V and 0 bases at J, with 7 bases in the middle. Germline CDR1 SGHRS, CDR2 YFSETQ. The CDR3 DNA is TGCGCCAGCAGCCTAAACATGAACACTGAAGCTTTCTTT. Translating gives CASSLNMNTEAFF.

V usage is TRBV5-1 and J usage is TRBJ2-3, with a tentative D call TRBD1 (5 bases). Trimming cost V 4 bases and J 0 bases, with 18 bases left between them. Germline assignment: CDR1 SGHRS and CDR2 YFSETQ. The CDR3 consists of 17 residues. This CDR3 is CASSPQTAVTSTDTQYF. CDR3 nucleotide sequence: TGCGCCAGCAGCCCGCAGACAGCAGTAACTAGCACAGATACGCAGTATTTT.

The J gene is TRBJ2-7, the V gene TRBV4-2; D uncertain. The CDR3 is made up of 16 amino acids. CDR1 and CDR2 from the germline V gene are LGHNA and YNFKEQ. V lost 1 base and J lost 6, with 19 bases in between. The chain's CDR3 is CASSQGRIPSLSEQYF. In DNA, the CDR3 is TGTGCCAGCAGCCAAGGCCGAATCCCATCCCTAAGCGAGCAGTACTTC.

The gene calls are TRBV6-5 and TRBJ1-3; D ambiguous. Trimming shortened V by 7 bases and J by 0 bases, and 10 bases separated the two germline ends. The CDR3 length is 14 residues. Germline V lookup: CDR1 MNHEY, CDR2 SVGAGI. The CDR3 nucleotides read TGTGCCAGCAAACCCCAAGTCTCTGGAAACACCATATATTTT. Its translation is CASKPQVSGNTIYF.

As DNA, the CDR3 is TGCGCCAGCAGCCAGGAACGGACAGGGGGCACGTACGAGCAGTACTTC. Amino acids: CASSQERTGGTYEQYF. The chain has TRBV4-1 and TRBJ2-7; 11 bases align to TRBD1. This CDR3 is built from 16 residues. The germline V gene has CDR1 MGHRA and CDR2 YSYEKL. V was pared by 3 bases and J by 4 bases, with 8 bases of the junction left unmatched.

The CDR3 DNA reads TGTGCCACCAGCAGAGACAGGGCGAGTTTCTATGGCTACACCTTC. It codes for CATSRDRASFYGYTF. This sequence joins TRBV15 and TRBJ1-2; TRBD1 might be the D (5 bases). Trimming pared 0 bases from V and 4 bases from J, leaving 12 bases between. CDR3 length equals 15 residues. Germline CDR1 is LNHNV and CDR2 is YYDKDF (reference sequence).

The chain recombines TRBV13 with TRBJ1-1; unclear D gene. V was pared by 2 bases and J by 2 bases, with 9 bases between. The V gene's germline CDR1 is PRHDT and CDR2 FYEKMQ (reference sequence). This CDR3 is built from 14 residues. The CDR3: CASSLTVPNTEAFF. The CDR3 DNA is TGTGCCAGCAGCTTAACAGTCCCTAACACTGAAGCTTTCTTT.

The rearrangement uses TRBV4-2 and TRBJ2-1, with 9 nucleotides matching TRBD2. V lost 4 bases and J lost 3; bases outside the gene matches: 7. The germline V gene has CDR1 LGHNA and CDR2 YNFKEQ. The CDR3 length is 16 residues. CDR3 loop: CASSRQGLAVYNEQFF. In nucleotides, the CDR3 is TGTGCCAGCAGCCGCCAGGGACTAGCTGTCTACAATGAGCAGTTCTTC.

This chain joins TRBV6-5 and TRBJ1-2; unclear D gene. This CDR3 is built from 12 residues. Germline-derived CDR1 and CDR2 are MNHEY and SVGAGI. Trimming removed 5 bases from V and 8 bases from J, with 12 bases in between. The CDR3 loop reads CASSHTGSGYTF. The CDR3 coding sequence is TGTGCCAGCAGTCACACGGGGAGCGGCTACACCTTC.

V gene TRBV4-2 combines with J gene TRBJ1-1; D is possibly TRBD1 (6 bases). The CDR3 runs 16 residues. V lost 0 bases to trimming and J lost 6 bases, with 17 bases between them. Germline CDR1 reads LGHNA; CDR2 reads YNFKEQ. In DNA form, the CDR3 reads TGTGCCAGCAGCCAAGATTTAATAGGGGGGGTTTCTGAAGCTTTCTTT. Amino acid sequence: CASSQDLIGGVSEAFF.

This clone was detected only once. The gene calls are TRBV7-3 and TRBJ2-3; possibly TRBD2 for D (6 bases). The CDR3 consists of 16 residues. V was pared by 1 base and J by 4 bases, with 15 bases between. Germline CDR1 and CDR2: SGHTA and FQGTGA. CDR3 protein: CASSLRVAGTADTQYF. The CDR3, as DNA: TGTGCCAGCAGCTTAAGGGTCGCGGGAACCGCAGATACGCAGTATTTT.

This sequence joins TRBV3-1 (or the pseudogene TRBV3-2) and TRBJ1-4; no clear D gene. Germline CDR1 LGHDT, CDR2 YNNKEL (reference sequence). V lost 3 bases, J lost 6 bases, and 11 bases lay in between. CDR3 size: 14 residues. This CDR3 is CASSQRGGDEKLFF. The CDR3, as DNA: TGTGCCAGCAGCCAGCGGGGTGGGGATGAAAAACTGTTTTTT.

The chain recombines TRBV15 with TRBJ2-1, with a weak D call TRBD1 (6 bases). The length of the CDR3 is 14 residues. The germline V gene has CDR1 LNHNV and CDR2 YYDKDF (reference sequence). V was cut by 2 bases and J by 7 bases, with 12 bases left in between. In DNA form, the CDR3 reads TGTGCCACCAGCAGACCTGGACAGTTAAATGAGCAGTTCTTC. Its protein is CATSRPGQLNEQFF.

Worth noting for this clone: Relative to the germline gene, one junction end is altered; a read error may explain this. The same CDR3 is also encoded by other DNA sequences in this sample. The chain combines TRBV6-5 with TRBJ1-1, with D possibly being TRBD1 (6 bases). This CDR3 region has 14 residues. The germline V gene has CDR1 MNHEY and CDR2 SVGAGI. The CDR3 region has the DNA TGTGCCAGCAGTTACGGGGGGGCGGACACTGAGGCTTTCTTT. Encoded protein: CASSYGGADTEAFF.

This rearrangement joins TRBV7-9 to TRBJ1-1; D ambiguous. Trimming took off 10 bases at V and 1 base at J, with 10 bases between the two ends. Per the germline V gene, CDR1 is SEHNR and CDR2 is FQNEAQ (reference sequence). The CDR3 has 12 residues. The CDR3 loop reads CAIPAENTEAFF. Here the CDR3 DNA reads TGTGCCATACCGGCGGAGAACACTGAAGCTTTCTTT.

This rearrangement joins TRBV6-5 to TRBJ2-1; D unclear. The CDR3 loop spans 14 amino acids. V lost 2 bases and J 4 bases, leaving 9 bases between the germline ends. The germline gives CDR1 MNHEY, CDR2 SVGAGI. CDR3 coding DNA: TGTGCCAGCAGTTACATCGGTTCTTACAATGAGCAGTTCTTC. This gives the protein CASSYIGSYNEQFF.

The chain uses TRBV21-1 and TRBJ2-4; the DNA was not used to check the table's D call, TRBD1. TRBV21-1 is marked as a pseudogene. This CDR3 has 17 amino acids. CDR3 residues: CASSKRSTQGAKNIQYF. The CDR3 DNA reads TGTGCCAGCAGCAAAAGGTCGACCCAGGGTGCCAAAAACATTCAGTACTTC.

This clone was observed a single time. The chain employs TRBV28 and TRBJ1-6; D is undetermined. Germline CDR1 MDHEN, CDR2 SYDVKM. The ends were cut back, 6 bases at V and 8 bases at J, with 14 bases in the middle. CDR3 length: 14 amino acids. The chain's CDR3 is CASRLRTSYSPLHF. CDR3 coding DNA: TGTGCCAGCAGACTTAGGACTTCCTATTCACCCCTCCACTTT.

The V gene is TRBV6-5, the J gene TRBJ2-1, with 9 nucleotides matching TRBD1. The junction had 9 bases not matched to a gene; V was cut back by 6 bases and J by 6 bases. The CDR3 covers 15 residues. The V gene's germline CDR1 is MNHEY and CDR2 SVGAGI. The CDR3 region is CASRDDRGNPNEQFF. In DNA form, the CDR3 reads TGTGCCAGCAGAGATGACAGGGGGAACCCCAATGAGCAGTTCTTC.

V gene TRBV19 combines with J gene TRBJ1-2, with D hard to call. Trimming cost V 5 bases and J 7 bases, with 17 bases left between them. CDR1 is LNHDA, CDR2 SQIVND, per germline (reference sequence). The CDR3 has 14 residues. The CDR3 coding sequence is TGTGCCAGTAGTCAACCTGACCGAAAGGGTGGCTACACCTTC. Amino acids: CASSQPDRKGGYTF.

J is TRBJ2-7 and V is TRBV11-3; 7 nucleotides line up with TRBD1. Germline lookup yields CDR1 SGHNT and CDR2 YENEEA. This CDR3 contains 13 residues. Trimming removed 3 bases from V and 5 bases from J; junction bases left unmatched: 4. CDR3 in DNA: TGTGCCAGCAGCTTTACAGGGGAGAACGAGCAGTACTTC. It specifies CASSFTGENEQYF.

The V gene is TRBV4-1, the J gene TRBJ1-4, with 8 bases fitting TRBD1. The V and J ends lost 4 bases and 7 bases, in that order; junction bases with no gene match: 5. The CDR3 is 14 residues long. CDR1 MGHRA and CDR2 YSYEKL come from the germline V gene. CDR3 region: CASSPGDRSEKLFF. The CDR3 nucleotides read TGCGCCAGCAGCCCTGGGGACAGGAGTGAAAAACTGTTTTTT.

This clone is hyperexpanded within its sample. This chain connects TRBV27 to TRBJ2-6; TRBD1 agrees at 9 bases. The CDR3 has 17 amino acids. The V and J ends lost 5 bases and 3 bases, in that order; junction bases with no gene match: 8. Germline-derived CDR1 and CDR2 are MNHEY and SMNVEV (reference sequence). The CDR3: CASSPKDRGNGANVLTF. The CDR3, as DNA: TGTGCCAGCAGTCCAAAGGACAGGGGAAATGGGGCCAACGTCCTGACTTTC. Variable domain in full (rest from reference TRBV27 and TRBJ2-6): EAQVTQNPRYLITVTGKKLTVTCSQNMNHEYMSWYRQDPGLGLRQIYYSMNVEVTDKGDVPEGYKVSRKEKRNFPLILESPSPNQTSLYFCASSPKDRGNGANVLTFGAGSRLTVL.

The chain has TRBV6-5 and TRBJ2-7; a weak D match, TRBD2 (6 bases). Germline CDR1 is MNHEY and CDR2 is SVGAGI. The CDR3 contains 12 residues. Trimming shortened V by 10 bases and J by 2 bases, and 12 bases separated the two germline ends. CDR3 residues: CATGGQTYEQYF. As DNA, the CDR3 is TGTGCCACAGGAGGGCAGACCTACGAGCAGTACTTC.